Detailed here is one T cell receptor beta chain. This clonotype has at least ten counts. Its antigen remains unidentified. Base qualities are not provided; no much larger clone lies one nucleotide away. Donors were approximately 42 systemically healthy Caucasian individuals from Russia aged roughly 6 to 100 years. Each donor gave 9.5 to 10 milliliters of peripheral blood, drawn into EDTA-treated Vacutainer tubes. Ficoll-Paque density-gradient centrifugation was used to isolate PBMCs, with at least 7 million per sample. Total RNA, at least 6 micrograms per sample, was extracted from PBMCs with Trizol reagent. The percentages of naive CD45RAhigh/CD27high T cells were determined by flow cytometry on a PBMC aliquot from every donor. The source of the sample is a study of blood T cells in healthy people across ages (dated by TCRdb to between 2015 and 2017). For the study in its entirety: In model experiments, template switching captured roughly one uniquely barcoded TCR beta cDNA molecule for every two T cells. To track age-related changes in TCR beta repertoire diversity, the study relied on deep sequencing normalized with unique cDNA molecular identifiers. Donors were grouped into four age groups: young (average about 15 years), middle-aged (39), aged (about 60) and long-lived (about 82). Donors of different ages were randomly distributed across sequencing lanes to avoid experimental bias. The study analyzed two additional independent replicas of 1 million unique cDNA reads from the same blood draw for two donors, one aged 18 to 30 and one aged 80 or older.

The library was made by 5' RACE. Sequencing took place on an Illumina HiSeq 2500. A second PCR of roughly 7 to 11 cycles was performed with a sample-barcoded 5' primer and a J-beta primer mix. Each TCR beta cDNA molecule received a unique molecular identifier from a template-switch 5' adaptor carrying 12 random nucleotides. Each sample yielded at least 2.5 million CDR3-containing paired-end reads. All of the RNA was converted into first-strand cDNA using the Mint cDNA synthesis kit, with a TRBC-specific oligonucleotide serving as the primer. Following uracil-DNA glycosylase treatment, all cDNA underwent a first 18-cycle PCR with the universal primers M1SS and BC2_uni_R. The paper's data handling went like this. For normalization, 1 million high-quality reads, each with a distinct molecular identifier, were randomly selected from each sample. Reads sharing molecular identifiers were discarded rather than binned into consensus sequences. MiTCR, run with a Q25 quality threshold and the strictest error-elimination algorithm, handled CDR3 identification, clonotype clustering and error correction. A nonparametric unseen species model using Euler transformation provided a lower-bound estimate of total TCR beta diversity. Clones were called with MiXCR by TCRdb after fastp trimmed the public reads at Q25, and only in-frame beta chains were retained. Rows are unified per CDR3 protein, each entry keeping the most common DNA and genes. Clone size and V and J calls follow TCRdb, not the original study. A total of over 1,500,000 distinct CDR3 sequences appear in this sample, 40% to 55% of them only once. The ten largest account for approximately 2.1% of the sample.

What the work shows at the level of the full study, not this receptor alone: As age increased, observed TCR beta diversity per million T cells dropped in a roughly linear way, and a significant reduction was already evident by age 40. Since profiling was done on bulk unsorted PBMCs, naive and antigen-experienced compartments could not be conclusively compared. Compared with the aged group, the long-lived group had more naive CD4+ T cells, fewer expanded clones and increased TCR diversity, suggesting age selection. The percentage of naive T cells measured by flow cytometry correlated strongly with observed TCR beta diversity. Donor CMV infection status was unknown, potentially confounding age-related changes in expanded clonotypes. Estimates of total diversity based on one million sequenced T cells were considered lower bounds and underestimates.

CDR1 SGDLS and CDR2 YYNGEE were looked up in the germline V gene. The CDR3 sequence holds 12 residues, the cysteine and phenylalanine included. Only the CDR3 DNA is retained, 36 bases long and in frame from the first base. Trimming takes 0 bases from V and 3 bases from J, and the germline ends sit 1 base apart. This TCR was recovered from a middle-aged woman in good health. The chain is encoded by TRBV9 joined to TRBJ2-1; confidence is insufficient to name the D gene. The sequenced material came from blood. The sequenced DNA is TGTGCCAGCAGCGTAGACTACAATGAGCAGTTCTTC. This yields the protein CASSVDYNEQFF.